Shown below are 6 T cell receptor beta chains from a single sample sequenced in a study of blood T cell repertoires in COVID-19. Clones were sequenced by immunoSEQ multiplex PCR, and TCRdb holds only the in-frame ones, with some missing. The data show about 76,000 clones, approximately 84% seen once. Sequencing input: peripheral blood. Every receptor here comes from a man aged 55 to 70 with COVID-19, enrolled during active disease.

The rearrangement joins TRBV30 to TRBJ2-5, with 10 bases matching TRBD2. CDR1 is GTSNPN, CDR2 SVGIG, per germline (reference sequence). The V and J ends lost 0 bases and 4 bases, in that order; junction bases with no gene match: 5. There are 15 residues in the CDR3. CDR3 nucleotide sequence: TGTGCCTGGAGTGTAGCGGGAGGGCCGGTAGAGACCCAGTACTTC. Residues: CAWSVAGGPVETQYF. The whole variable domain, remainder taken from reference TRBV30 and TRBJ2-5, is SQTIHQWPATLVQPVGSPLSLECTVEGTSNPNLYWYRQAAGRGLQLLFYSVGIGQISSEVPQNLSASRPQDRQFILSSKKLLLSDSGFYLCAWSVAGGPVETQYFGPGTRLLVL.

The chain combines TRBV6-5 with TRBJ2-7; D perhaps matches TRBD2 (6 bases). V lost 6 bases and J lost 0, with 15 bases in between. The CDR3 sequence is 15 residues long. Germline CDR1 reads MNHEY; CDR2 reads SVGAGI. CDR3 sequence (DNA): TGTGCCAGCAGCGTACGCGGGGATAGCTCCTACGAGCAGTACTTC. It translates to CASSVRGDSSYEQYF.

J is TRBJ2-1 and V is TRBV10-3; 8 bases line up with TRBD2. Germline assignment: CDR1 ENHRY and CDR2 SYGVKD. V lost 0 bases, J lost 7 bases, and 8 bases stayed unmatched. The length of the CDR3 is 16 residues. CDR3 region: CAISESDLAGRNEQFF. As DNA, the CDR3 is TGTGCCATCAGTGAGTCTGATCTAGCGGGCAGGAATGAGCAGTTCTTC.

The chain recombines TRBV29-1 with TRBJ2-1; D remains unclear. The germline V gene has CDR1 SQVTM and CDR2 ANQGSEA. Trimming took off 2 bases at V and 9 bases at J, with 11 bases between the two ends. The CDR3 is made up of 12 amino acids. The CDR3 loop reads CSVELVRSEQFF. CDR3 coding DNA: TGCAGCGTTGAACTAGTTCGGAGTGAGCAGTTCTTC.

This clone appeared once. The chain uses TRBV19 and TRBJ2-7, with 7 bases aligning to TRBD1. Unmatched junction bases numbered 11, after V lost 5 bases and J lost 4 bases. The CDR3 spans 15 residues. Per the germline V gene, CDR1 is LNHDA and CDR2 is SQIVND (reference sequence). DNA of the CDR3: TGTGCCAGTAGTGCCCTACCGGGACAGAAATACGAGCAGTACTTC. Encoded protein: CASSALPGQKYEQYF. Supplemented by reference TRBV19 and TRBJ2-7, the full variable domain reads DGGITQSPKYLFRKEGQNVTLSCEQNLNHDAMYWYRQDPGQGLRLIYYSQIVNDFQKGDIAEGYSVSREKKESFPLTVTSAQKNPTAFYLCASSALPGQKYEQYFGPGTRLTVT.

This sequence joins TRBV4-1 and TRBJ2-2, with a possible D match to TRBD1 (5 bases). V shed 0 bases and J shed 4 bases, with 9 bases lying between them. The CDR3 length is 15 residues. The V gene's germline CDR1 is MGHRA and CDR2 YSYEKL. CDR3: CASSQDIRGTGELFF. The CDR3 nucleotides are TGCGCCAGCAGCCAAGATATTAGGGGCACCGGGGAGCTGTTTTTT.